This TCR beta chain was recorded in a study of blood T cells in healthy people across ages. A second PCR, run for roughly 7 to 11 cycles, used a sample-barcoded 5' primer plus a J-beta primer mix. TCRdb ran MiXCR on the 5' RACE reads and lists one entry per CDR3 protein. This table holds around 800,000 distinct CDR3 sequences, more than 25% found once. This clonotype has a count of ten or more. Germline V gene data show CDR1 as MDHEN and CDR2 as SYDVKM. Trimming stripped 4 bases from V and 7 bases from J, with 10 bases between. The CDR3 is made up of 12 amino acids. A further study also used this sample, focusing on T cells of mothers and their children.

The sequencing sample was made of blood. This TCR derives from a boy younger than 18 in good health. The chain recombines TRBV28 with TRBJ2-5; D is ambiguous. The chain's CDR3 is CASSSPRGTQYF. DNA for the CDR3: TGTGCCAGCAGTTCCCCTCGTGGGACCCAGTACTTC.